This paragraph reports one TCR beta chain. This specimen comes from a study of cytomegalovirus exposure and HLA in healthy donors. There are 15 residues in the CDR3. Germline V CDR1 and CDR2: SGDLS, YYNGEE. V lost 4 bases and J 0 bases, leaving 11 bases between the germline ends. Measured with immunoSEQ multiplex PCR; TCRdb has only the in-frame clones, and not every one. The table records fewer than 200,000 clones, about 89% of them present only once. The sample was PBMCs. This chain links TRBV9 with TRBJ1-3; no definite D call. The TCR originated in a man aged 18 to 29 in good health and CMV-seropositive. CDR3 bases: TGTGCCAGCAGCCCCGGTCCCCGCTCTGGAAACACCATATATTTT. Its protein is CASSPGPRSGNTIYF.